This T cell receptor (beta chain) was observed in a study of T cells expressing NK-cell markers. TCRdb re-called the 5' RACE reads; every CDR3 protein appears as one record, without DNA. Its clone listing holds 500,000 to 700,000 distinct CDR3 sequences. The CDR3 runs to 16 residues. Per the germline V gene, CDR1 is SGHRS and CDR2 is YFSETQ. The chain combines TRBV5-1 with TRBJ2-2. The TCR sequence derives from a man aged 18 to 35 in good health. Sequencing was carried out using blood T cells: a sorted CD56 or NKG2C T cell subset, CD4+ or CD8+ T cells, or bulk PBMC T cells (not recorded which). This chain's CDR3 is CASRAENSLNTGELFF.